A single sample gave rise to the 27 T cell receptor beta chains below, sequenced in a study of shared clonotypes between healthy human individuals (dated by TCRdb to about 2020). The library was built by means of the immunoSEQ multiplex PCR assay. This immuneACCESS table, as held by TCRdb, lists in-frame sequences with V and J called but not all clones. Of the missing ones, under half trace to an unresolved V gene in checked studies; the others have no known cause. This sample gives 1.4 million to 1.5 million clones in total; around 97% of them show up just once. Together, the top ten hold approximately 1.1% of the sample. Sequencing was carried out using naive CD4+ T cells sorted from blood. Interpreted using the paper, the cell subset or site label stands for: CD45RA+ positively selected. These receptors were taken from a young man in good health.

As to this clone: At one end the junction does not follow the germline gene, possibly because of a read error. The V and J genes are TRBV6-5 and TRBJ2-1, with TRBD2 identical over 10 bases. Germline assignment: CDR1 MNHEY and CDR2 SVGAGI. The length of the CDR3 is 15 residues. CDR3 DNA sequence: TGTGCCAGCAGGTTTAGCGGGGGGCTCTACAGTGAGCAGTTCTTC. This translates into CASRFSGGLYSEQFF.

V is TRBV30 and J is TRBJ1-2; no definite D call. Germline assignment: CDR1 GTSNPN and CDR2 SVGIG (reference sequence). The ends were cut back, 0 bases at V and 6 bases at J, with 8 bases in the middle. This CDR3 has 12 amino acids. The CDR3 spells CAWSVNSNGYTF. The CDR3 coding sequence is TGTGCCTGGAGTGTTAACAGTAATGGCTACACCTTC. Together with reference TRBV30 and TRBJ1-2, the CDR3 gives the full variable domain: SQTIHQWPATLVQPVGSPLSLECTVEGTSNPNLYWYRQAAGRGLQLLFYSVGIGQISSEVPQNLSASRPQDRQFILSSKKLLLSDSGFYLCAWSVNSNGYTFGSGTRLTVV.

A single count supports this clone. V gene TRBV18 combines with J gene TRBJ1-1; 8 bases are shared with TRBD1. The germline gives CDR1 KGHSH, CDR2 LQKENI. J lost 0 bases, V lost 2 bases, and 5 bases had no gene match. The CDR3 covers 16 residues. As DNA, the CDR3 is TGTGCCAGCTCACCAGGACAGGGAGGGCTGAACACTGAAGCTTTCTTT. This sequence encodes CASSPGQGGLNTEAFF.

V is TRBV19 and J is TRBJ2-3, with D possibly matching TRBD2 (5 bases). Trimming removed 1 base at V and 6 bases at J, with 8 bases between. This CDR3 has 13 amino acids. Germline lookup yields CDR1 LNHDA and CDR2 SQIVND (reference sequence). The CDR3 here is CASSIGRGDTQYF. CDR3 coding DNA: TGTGCCAGTAGTATAGGTCGAGGGGATACGCAGTATTTT. The full variable domain, rest sourced from reference TRBV19 and TRBJ2-3, is DGGITQSPKYLFRKEGQNVTLSCEQNLNHDAMYWYRQDPGQGLRLIYYSQIVNDFQKGDIAEGYSVSREKKESFPLTVTSAQKNPTAFYLCASSIGRGDTQYFGPGTRLTVL.

The chain uses TRBV15 and TRBJ2-7; D is tentatively TRBD1 or TRBD2 (5 bases each). The CDR3 runs to 20 residues. The germline gives CDR1 LNHNV, CDR2 YYDKDF (reference sequence). Trimming left V 0 bases short and J 0 bases short, with 24 bases between. CDR3: CATSRDPVASKGTSSYEQYF. The CDR3, as DNA: TGTGCCACCAGCAGAGATCCGGTTGCCAGCAAGGGGACCAGCTCCTACGAGCAGTACTTC.

The chain combines TRBV30 with TRBJ1-1, with D uncertain. Deletions cut 4 bases from V and 7 bases from J, with 16 bases between. This CDR3 comprises 13 residues. The germline V gene has CDR1 GTSNPN and CDR2 SVGIG (reference sequence). The CDR3 sequence: CAWIPLSGVEAFF. CDR3 DNA: TGTGCCTGGATTCCCCTTTCCGGGGTTGAAGCTTTCTTT.

The CDR3 DNA is TGTGCCAGCAGTTTTCGTGGCAGGGGCTACGAGCAGTACTTC. Translation gives CASSFRGRGYEQYF. The J gene is TRBJ2-7, the V gene TRBV28, with D tentatively TRBD1 (6 bases). This CDR3 region has 14 residues. Trimming shortened V by 3 bases and J by 3 bases, and 12 bases separated the two germline ends. Germline lookup yields CDR1 MDHEN and CDR2 SYDVKM.

The chain employs TRBV7-9 and TRBJ2-7, with D perhaps TRBD2 (5 bases). V was shortened by 2 bases and J by 2 bases, with 13 bases between the two germline ends. Germline lookup yields CDR1 SEHNR and CDR2 FQNEAQ (reference sequence). This CDR3 is built from 15 residues. The CDR3 nucleotides are TGTGCCAGCAGCTTAAGTCGGGATGGGCCCTACGAGCAGTACTTC. Its protein product is CASSLSRDGPYEQYF.

The chain recombines TRBV11-3 with TRBJ2-1; a weak D match, TRBD2 (6 bases). CDR3 length: 14 amino acids. CDR1 and CDR2 (germline): SGHNT, YENEEA. Trimming removed 5 bases from V and 7 bases from J, with 15 bases in between. In DNA, the CDR3 is TGTGCCAGCAGCCCCAAGGACGGGAGAAATGAGCAGTTCTTC. Protein sequence: CASSPKDGRNEQFF. Using reference TRBV11-3 and TRBJ2-1 for the parts outside the CDR3, the full variable domain is EAGVVQSPRYKIIEKKQPVAFWCNPISGHNTLYWYLQNLGQGPELLIRYENEEAVDDSQLPKDRFSAERLKGVDSTLKIQPAELGDSAVYLCASSPKDGRNEQFFGPGTRLTVL.

This clone has just one count. This chain connects TRBV5-4 to TRBJ1-4, with TRBD1 identical over 9 bases. With 4 bases clipped from V and 8 bases from J, the junction kept 9 bases outside the gene matches. The CDR3 sequence is 15 residues long. Germline V lookup: CDR1 SGHNT, CDR2 YYREEE (reference sequence). The CDR3 DNA follows: TGTGCCAGCAGCCCCGGGACAGGGAGAGAAGAAAAACTGTTTTTT. Protein sequence: CASSPGTGREEKLFF.

The count of this clone is one. The chain links TRBV5-1 to TRBJ2-5; D possibly corresponds to TRBD2 (5 bases). The ends were cut back, 4 bases at V and 5 bases at J, with 9 bases in the middle. This CDR3 has 12 amino acids. Looked up from germline, CDR1 is SGHRS and CDR2 is YFSETQ. The CDR3 sequence is CASSRGSETQYF. DNA for the CDR3: TGCGCCAGCAGCCGTGGGAGTGAGACCCAGTACTTC.

The V call is TRBV6-1, the J call TRBJ2-6; 9 bases line up with TRBD1. The germline CDR1 and CDR2 sequences are MNHNS and SASEGT. This CDR3 spans 18 amino acids. The V and J ends lost 4 bases and 5 bases, in that order; junction bases with no gene match: 12. DNA of the CDR3: TGTGCCAGCAGTGGCGGGGACAGGGTCCCGGGAAGGGCCAACGTCCTGACTTTC. This translates into CASSGGDRVPGRANVLTF.

This sequence joins TRBV18 and TRBJ1-5; possible D gene TRBD1, 5 bases. Germline V CDR1 and CDR2: KGHSH, LQKENI. Trimming removed 6 bases at V and 4 bases at J, with 13 bases between. The CDR3 is made up of 14 amino acids. The CDR3 region is CASSPGGKNQPQHF. CDR3 in DNA: TGTGCCAGCTCCCCGGGGGGGAAGAATCAGCCCCAGCATTTT.

Worth noting for this clone: Other DNA sequences in this specimen translate into the identical CDR3. The chain employs TRBV18 and TRBJ1-3, with 11 bases that match TRBD1. CDR1 is KGHSH and CDR2 is LQKENI in the germline V gene. This CDR3 has 16 amino acids. V was clipped by 3 bases and J by 4 bases; unmatched bases: 5. The CDR3 DNA sequence: TGTGCCAGCTCACCCCGGACAGGGGGCTCAGGAAACACCATATATTTT. Translating it yields CASSPRTGGSGNTIYF.

This clone was seen only once. The chain uses TRBV10-3 and TRBJ2-5, with 14 nucleotides matching TRBD2. J gave up 4 bases and V 6 bases, and 10 bases lay outside the gene matches. Germline values: CDR1 ENHRY, CDR2 SYGVKD. The CDR3 runs to 17 residues. The CDR3 loop reads CAISGTSGRVEGETQYF. CDR3 in DNA: TGTGCCATCAGCGGGACTAGCGGGAGAGTTGAAGGAGAGACCCAGTACTTC.

The V gene is TRBV28, the J gene TRBJ2-2; D might be TRBD1 (6 bases). The CDR3 extends over 15 amino acids. Germline V lookup: CDR1 MDHEN, CDR2 SYDVKM. V lost 8 bases and J lost 7, with 20 bases in between. The CDR3 spells CASRNRVGSGGELFF. The CDR3 nucleotides read TGTGCCAGCCGAAACAGGGTTGGGTCTGGCGGGGAGCTGTTTTTT.

About this clone itself: A much more abundant neighbour one base away suggests this may be a read error. This sample also contains other DNA sequences that code for the same CDR3. V gene TRBV5-1 combines with J gene TRBJ2-5; D gene unclear. With 1 base removed from V and 0 bases from J, the gap between germline ends came to 1 base. Per germline, CDR1 SGHRS and CDR2 YFSETQ. CDR3 size: 12 residues. The CDR3: CASSLHQETQYF. Here the CDR3 DNA reads TGCGCCAGCAGCTTGCACCAAGAGACCCAGTACTTC.

This chain uses TRBV27 with TRBJ1-1; D call uncertain. The V gene lost 3 bases and the J gene lost 5 bases, with 13 bases spanning the gap. The length of the CDR3 is 14 residues. The germline CDR1 and CDR2 sequences are MNHEY and SMNVEV (reference sequence). The CDR3 sequence: CASSFAGSGTEAFF. DNA for the CDR3: TGTGCCAGCAGTTTCGCCGGCTCGGGGACTGAAGCTTTCTTT.

The rearrangement uses TRBV27 and TRBJ2-5, with D unclear. The CDR3 spans 13 residues. Trimming left V 5 bases short and J 5 bases short, with 12 bases between. Germline loops: CDR1 MNHEY, CDR2 SMNVEV (reference sequence). The DNA for the CDR3 is TGTGCCAGCAGTCCCCTGGGTGAGGAGACCCAGTACTTC. Its protein product is CASSPLGEETQYF.

The rearrangement uses TRBV27 and TRBJ2-7; TRBD1 agrees at 10 bases. This CDR3 has 16 amino acids. Germline V gene sequence: CDR1 MNHEY, CDR2 SMNVEV (reference sequence). After removal of 6 bases from V and 2 bases from J, the junction contained 10 bases not matched to a gene. The CDR3 loop is CASRSLRGQGTYEQYF. The CDR3 DNA reads TGTGCCAGCAGATCTTTACGGGGACAGGGGACCTACGAGCAGTACTTC.

The gene calls are TRBV10-2 and TRBJ2-7; D uncertain. Trimming removed 2 bases from V and 6 bases from J, with 5 bases in between. The CDR3 runs to 11 residues. Germline CDR1 and CDR2: WSHSY and SAAADI. In DNA form, the CDR3 reads TGCGCCAGCAGTGAGGCTTCCGAGCAGTACTTC. Amino acids: CASSEASEQYF.

The table lists this clone with a count of one. V usage is TRBV5-4 and J usage is TRBJ1-2, with TRBD1 identical over 7 bases. CDR3 length equals 15 residues. Per the germline V gene, CDR1 is SGHNT and CDR2 is YYREEE (reference sequence). The trim removed 0 bases at V and 2 bases at J, leaving 4 bases unmatched. CDR3: CASSLDRGFNYGYTF. Written as DNA, the CDR3 is TGTGCCAGCAGCTTGGACAGGGGCTTCAACTATGGCTACACCTTC.

Worth noting for this clone: Other DNA sequences in the sample encode the same CDR3. The rearrangement joins TRBV7-2 to TRBJ2-5, with D perhaps matching TRBD1 or TRBD2 (5 bases each). V was cut by 0 bases and J by 5 bases, with 10 bases left in between. Germline V gives CDR1 SGHTA, CDR2 FQGNSA. This CDR3 has 14 amino acids. CDR3 residues: CASSLAGVGETQYF. CDR3 bases: TGTGCCAGCAGCTTAGCGGGGGTAGGGGAGACCCAGTACTTC.

The V call is TRBV5-6, the J call TRBJ2-7; the match to TRBD2 covers 7 bases. The CDR3 has 15 residues. Trimming took 0 bases from V and 3 from J; bases not matched to a gene: 6. CDR1 and CDR2 (germline): SGHDT, YYEEEE. In nucleotides, the CDR3 is TGTGCCAGCAGCTTGGGTGCGGGAGAGGGCTACGAGCAGTACTTC. Protein product: CASSLGAGEGYEQYF.

The chain carries TRBV28 and TRBJ1-1; D is perhaps TRBD1 (5 bases). This CDR3 comprises 13 residues. CDR1 is MDHEN, CDR2 SYDVKM, per germline. The V end lost 5 bases, the J end lost 7 bases, and 14 bases lay between the germline ends. In nucleotides, the CDR3 is TGTGCCAGCAGTCGTAGGGGACCCAATGAAGCTTTCTTT. This codes for CASSRRGPNEAFF.

The chain has TRBV11-3 and TRBJ2-1; a weak D match, TRBD2 (6 bases). Germline values: CDR1 SGHNT, CDR2 YENEEA. The CDR3 contains 16 residues. Trimming removed 3 bases at V and 8 bases at J, with 20 bases between. In DNA form, the CDR3 reads TGTGCCAGCAGCTTCGGGGGAACACCCCCGAGCGATGAGCAGTTCTTC. Protein product: CASSFGGTPPSDEQFF.

In nucleotides, the CDR3 is TGTGCCAGCAGTGAGGGACTAGCGTCTCAACCGGGAGAGCAGTACTTC. This gives the protein CASSEGLASQPGEQYF. The rearrangement uses TRBV25-1 and TRBJ2-7, with 10 bases that match TRBD2. After removal of 3 bases from V and 7 bases from J, the junction contained 12 bases not matched to a gene. Per the germline V gene, CDR1 is MGHDK and CDR2 is SYGVNS. This CDR3 spans 16 amino acids.